One T cell receptor beta chain is described in this entry. This clonotype was seen a handful of times. It has no known antigen specificity. Within one base of it there is no much larger clone, and no base qualities were kept. Per the germline V gene, MNHEY is the CDR1 and SVGEGT is the CDR2. Spanning cysteine to phenylalanine, the CDR3 consists of 17 amino acids. The retained sequence is limited to the CDR3, 51 bases, with the frame set at the first base. Deletion took 6 bases off V and 0 bases off J, with a span of 19 bases between the germline ends. Libraries were built with 5' RACE. Sequencing took place on an Illumina HiSeq 2500. A second PCR of about 6 to 12 cycles was run with a J-beta primer mix and a sample-barcoded 5' primer. A unique molecular identifier was introduced onto each TCR beta cDNA molecule by a template-switch 5' adaptor carrying 12 random nucleotides. Each sample yielded at least 3 million CDR3-containing paired-end reads. First-strand cDNA synthesis was performed from all RNA using the Mint cDNA synthesis kit, with priming by a TRBC-specific oligonucleotide. All cDNA was treated with uracil-DNA glycosylase and then went through a first 18-cycle PCR with the universal primers M1SS and BC2_uni_R. As for the authors' bioinformatics: Each sample was normalized by randomly selecting 1 million high-quality reads, each carrying a distinct molecular identifier. Instead of being binned into consensus sequences, reads that shared molecular identifiers were thrown out. MiTCR, set to a Q25 quality threshold and the strictest error-elimination algorithm, was used for CDR3 identification, clonotype clustering and error correction. Lower-bound total TCR beta diversity was estimated with a nonparametric unseen species model using Euler transformation. The public reads were reprocessed in TCRdb via fastp at Q25 and MiXCR, keeping in-frame beta chains. Each CDR3 protein gets just one entry, which takes the most common genes and DNA from the rows behind it. TCRdb, not the authors, supplied the V and J calls. Recorded for this sample are fewer than 700,000 distinct CDR3 sequences; 45% to 55% of them occurred a single time. The ten largest clonotypes hold approximately 25% of the sample.

The data belong to a study of blood T cells in healthy people across ages (dated by TCRdb to about 2015). A note on the overall study: Template switching captured roughly one uniquely barcoded TCR beta cDNA molecule per two T cells in model experiments. Donors were grouped into four age groups: young (average approximately 16 years), middle-aged (39), aged (over 55) and long-lived (approximately 78). The study analyzed two additional independent replicas of 1 million unique cDNA reads from the same blood draw for two donors, one aged 18 to 30 and one aged 80 or older. To avoid experimental bias, donors of different ages were distributed randomly across sequencing lanes. To track age-related changes in TCR beta repertoire diversity, the study relied on deep sequencing normalized with unique cDNA molecular identifiers. Results and caveats for the whole study, not just this receptor: The long-lived group showed more naive CD4+ T cells, fewer expanded clones and increased TCR diversity than the aged group, suggesting age selection. As age increased, observed TCR beta diversity per million T cells dropped in a roughly linear way, and a significant reduction was already evident by age approximately 40. Because the CMV infection status of the donors was unknown, age-related changes in expanded clonotypes may potentially have been confounded. Estimates of total diversity based on one million sequenced T cells were considered lower bounds and underestimates. Because profiling used bulk unsorted PBMCs, naive and antigen-experienced compartments could not be compared conclusively. There was a strong correlation between observed TCR beta diversity and the percentage of naive T cells measured by flow cytometry.

Donors were about 36 systemically healthy Caucasian individuals from Russia aged 6 to 90 years. Each donor gave about 10 milliliters of peripheral blood, drawn into EDTA-treated Vacutainer tubes. Ficoll-Paque density-gradient centrifugation was used to isolate PBMCs, with at least 6.5 million obtained per sample. Trizol reagent was used to extract total RNA from the PBMCs, yielding at least 5 micrograms per sample. For every donor, flow cytometry on a PBMC aliquot measured the percentage of naive CD45RAhigh/CD27high T cells. The clonotype comes from a man at least 80 years old in good health. Material: blood. Rearrangement joined TRBV6-2 or TRBV6-3 to TRBJ2-3, with no reliable assignment of the D segment. This receptor has the CDR3 CASSPHPDIPSTDTQYF. The DNA is TGTGCCAGCAGCCCTCATCCCGACATCCCTAGCACAGATACGCAGTATTTT.